These 13 T cell receptor beta chains came from one sample sequenced in a study of metastatic and nonmetastatic thyroid tumors. Treatment of any kind had been given to no patient before thyroid surgery. With MiXCR, TCRdb reprocessed the PCR reads. The table lists more than 6,500 clones, roughly 29% of them singletons. Material: adjacent normal tissue. These receptors were obtained from a female donor with papillary thyroid cancer or a benign thyroid nodule (not recorded which). Some clones in this sample may be carry-over from other donors' samples.

In its sample, this clone was seen a few times. The J gene is TRBJ2-3, the V gene TRBV5-1; maybe TRBD1 (5 bases). The length of the CDR3 is 16 residues. The ends were cut back, 1 base at V and 4 bases at J, with 16 bases in the middle. Germline V gene lookup returns CDR1 SGHRS and CDR2 YFSETQ. This CDR3 is CASSLLRVEVADTQYF. The DNA for the CDR3 is TGCGCCAGCAGCTTGCTCAGGGTGGAAGTCGCAGATACGCAGTATTTT.

J is TRBJ2-3 and V is TRBV24-1, with 12 bases matching TRBD2. The V segment lost 7 bases and the J segment 6 bases; nucleotides outside the gene matches: 13. The CDR3 covers 17 residues. Germline-derived CDR1 and CDR2 are KGHDR and SFDVKD. The CDR3 region is CATRTSLAGGVTDTQYF. CDR3 bases: TGTGCCACCAGAACGTCTCTAGCGGGGGGGGTCACGGATACGCAGTATTTT.

The V call is TRBV6-1, the J call TRBJ2-7; D uncertain. Trimming took off 1 base at V and 4 bases at J, with 17 bases between the two ends. CDR3 length: 16 amino acids. Germline-derived CDR1 and CDR2 are MNHNS and SASEGT. As DNA, the CDR3 is TGTGCCAGCAGTGAAGGGCAGACCGGCGCGTTATACGAGCAGTACTTC. Translating gives CASSEGQTGALYEQYF.

This clone was detected only a few times. The rearrangement uses TRBV9 and TRBJ1-2; 9 nucleotides agree with TRBD1. The germline V gene has CDR1 SGDLS and CDR2 YYNGEE. The CDR3 has 13 amino acids. Germline trimming cut 6 bases from V and 4 bases from J; bases unmatched to any gene: 4. The CDR3 coding sequence is TGTGCCAGCAAGGGGACAGGGAGCTATGGCTACACCTTC. Residues: CASKGTGSYGYTF.

This clone was counted only a few times. This may arise from a read error, as a much more abundant clone is one base away. This chain joins TRBV9 and TRBJ2-6, with TRBD2 matching over 10 bases. The CDR3 sequence is 21 residues long. Germline lookup yields CDR1 SGDLS and CDR2 YYNGEE. In DNA form, the CDR3 reads TGTGCCAGCAGCGGGTGGACTAGCGGTTCGTTCATGCCCTCTGGGGCCAACGTCATGACTTTC. Translated: CASSGWTSGSFMPSGANVMTF.

The chain has TRBV20-1 and TRBJ1-5, with 7 bases lining up with TRBD1. The germline V gene encodes CDR1 DFQATT and CDR2 SNEGSKA (reference sequence). The CDR3 extends over 13 amino acids. After removal of 5 bases from V and 5 bases from J, the junction contained 6 bases not matched to a gene. In DNA form, the CDR3 reads TGCAGTGCTCGCCAGGGGGGCGATCAGCCCCAGCATTTT. Its translation is CSARQGGDQPQHF.

The genes are TRBV5-1 and TRBJ2-1, with 7 bases fitting TRBD2. The CDR3 has 15 residues. Trimming removed 4 bases from V and 1 base from J; junction bases left unmatched: 5. Germline V gene lookup returns CDR1 SGHRS and CDR2 YFSETQ. The CDR3 is CASSPVGGSYNEQFF. CDR3 nucleotides: TGCGCCAGCAGCCCAGTCGGGGGGTCCTACAATGAGCAGTTCTTC.

This rearrangement joins TRBV5-6 to TRBJ1-2; 10 bases are a match to TRBD1. Germline V gives CDR1 SGHDT, CDR2 YYEEEE. The CDR3 contains 13 residues. The CDR3 reads CGCSSGQGDGYTF. The CDR3 bases are TGTGGGTGCAGTTCCGGACAGGGGGACGGCTACACCTTC.

V is TRBV7-8 and J is TRBJ2-7; 8 bases agree with TRBD1. Per the germline V gene, CDR1 is SGHVS and CDR2 is FQNEAQ. The CDR3 contains 15 residues. The V segment lost 2 bases and the J segment 5 bases; nucleotides outside the gene matches: 8. The CDR3, as DNA: TGTGCCAGCAGCTTATCCGGGACAGGTCGCGACGAGCAGTACTTC. It translates to CASSLSGTGRDEQYF.

Comment on this clone: This CDR3 is missing its conserved last phenylalanine or tryptophan, likely due to a read error. J is TRBJ2-7 and V is TRBV6-4, with a tentative D call TRBD2 (5 bases). The CDR3 sequence is 17 residues long. The V end lost 7 bases, the J end lost 4 bases, and 26 bases lay between the germline ends. Per germline, CDR1 MRHNA and CDR2 SNTAGT. CDR3 DNA sequence: TGTGCCAGCATGGAAGTCCCAACGCGGGTGAAAATATACGAGCAGTACCTC. Translated, it gives CASMEVPTRVKIYEQYL.

The rearrangement links TRBV7-6 to TRBJ2-1; D not certain. CDR3 length: 14 residues. Germline values: CDR1 SGHVS, CDR2 FNYEAQ. V was clipped by 1 base and J by 9 bases, with 13 bases between them. The CDR3 loop is CASSLDPGGFEQFF. CDR3 sequence (DNA): TGTGCCAGCAGCTTAGATCCCGGCGGTTTTGAGCAGTTCTTC.

The rearrangement uses TRBV11-2 and TRBJ1-2; possibly TRBD1 for D (6 bases). This CDR3 region has 15 residues. Trimming removed 5 bases at V and 2 bases at J, with 15 bases between. Germline-derived CDR1 and CDR2 are SGHAT and FQNNGV. In DNA, the CDR3 is TGTGCCAGCAGCCAAGGGGGGACCGCGAACTATGGCTACACCTTC. Protein product: CASSQGGTANYGYTF.

This clone was counted only a few times. V is TRBV24-1 and J is TRBJ2-3; no clear D gene. This CDR3 is 15 amino acids long. V dropped 3 bases and J dropped 0 bases, with 9 bases sitting between them. Germline V lookup: CDR1 KGHDR, CDR2 SFDVKD. Here the CDR3 reads CATSDSLFSTDTQYF. The CDR3 DNA sequence: TGTGCCACCAGTGATAGCCTCTTTAGCACAGATACGCAGTATTTT.